There are many counts of the clone carrying this TCR beta chain. Its target is unknown. This record comes from a study of T cells in Graves' hyperthyroidism and ophthalmopathy. As for the study in general: At the time of initial diagnosis and before any treatment, peripheral blood was collected. Study-wide findings and caveats: Clonotypes that were expanded in thyroid above 0.001 mostly appeared in blood too.

Reasons for excluding patients were uncontrolled infection, other autoimmune disease, pregnancy or lactation. From RNA transcripts, TCR beta CDR3 regions were amplified. The HTBI primer set served for first-round RT-PCR of the TCR CDR3. Via MiXCR, TCRdb re-called the multiplex PCR reads, giving one row per CDR3 protein. The table has about 740,000 distinct CDR3 sequences, 11% to 15% seen once. This TCR was sampled from a woman in her late teens or twenties with Graves' hyperthyroidism. Input material: blood.

The CDR3 DNA sequence: TGTGCCAGCAGTGATTACAGGGGGCGCGACCACGAGCAGTACTTC. It encodes CASSDYRGRDHEQYF. The chain recombines TRBV6-1 with TRBJ2-7, with 9 positions matching TRBD1. CDR3 length equals 15 residues. Germline V gene lookup returns CDR1 MNHNS and CDR2 SASEGT. The V segment lost 3 bases and the J segment 5 bases; nucleotides outside the gene matches: 8.